These 5 T cell receptor beta chains were all obtained from the same sample, sequenced in a study of regulatory T cells in long-lasting Graves disease. Time point of the sample: newly diagnosed GD, antithyroid drugs for less than 3 months. The TCR library was made from RNA extracted from PBMCs. Combining iRepertoire HTBI primers with Arm-PCR of CDR3 regions, the authors built TCR beta libraries. TCRdb recomputed calls from the multiplex PCR reads with MiXCR, one row per CDR3 protein. This sample has 200,000 to 250,000 distinct CDR3 sequences, with 15% to 20% found just once. Sequenced material: peripheral blood mononuclear cells (PBMCs), taken at new diagnosis, from a patient treated with antithyroid drugs. The receptors were sampled from a female donor with Graves disease.

This clonotype was picked up many times. The chain carries TRBV18 and TRBJ1-2, with 7 bases identical to TRBD1. J lost 2 bases, V lost 5 bases, and 5 bases had no gene match. CDR3 length: 14 residues. Germline lookup yields CDR1 KGHSH and CDR2 LQKENI. Written as DNA, the CDR3 is TGTGCCAGCTCAACCTCACAGGGGAACTATGGCTACACCTTC. Its protein is CASSTSQGNYGYTF.

A remark on this clonotype: This may arise from a read error, as a much more abundant clone is one base away. The chain employs TRBV20-1 and TRBJ1-4; the match to TRBD1 covers 9 bases. Germline CDR1 DFQATT, CDR2 SNEGSKA (reference sequence). The CDR3 runs 15 residues. For the CDR3, the DNA is TGCAATGCCACCGGGACAGGGACTTTAAATGAAAAACTGTTTTTT. This sequence encodes CNATGTGTLNEKLFF.

This clonotype was seen many times. V and J are TRBV11-2 and TRBJ1-4, with 7 bases lining up with TRBD1. This CDR3 comprises 13 residues. Germline V gene lookup returns CDR1 SGHAT and CDR2 FQNNGV. Trimming at V came to 4 bases and at J to 9 bases, leaving 5 bases not matched to a gene. The CDR3 coding sequence is TGTGCCAGCAGCTACCTACAGGGGAAAAAACTGTTTTTT. Encoded protein: CASSYLQGKKLFF.

In the case of this clonotype: A read error likely explains this, since a far larger clone differs by one base. This chain uses TRBV7-9 with TRBJ2-1; D gene uncertain. Germline loops: CDR1 SEHNR, CDR2 FQNEAQ (reference sequence). The CDR3 covers 11 residues. The CDR3 DNA reads as TGTGCCAGCAGCCTTCAAAATGGGCAGTTCTTC. Amino acid sequence: CASSLQNGQFF.

This clonotype was seen a few times. A read error likely explains this, since a far larger clone differs by one base. The genes are TRBV11-3 and TRBJ2-2, with TRBD2 matching 7 bases. CDR1 is SGHNT and CDR2 is YENEEA in the germline V gene. The CDR3 covers 17 residues. The CDR3 sequence is CVSSGSRGSTVTGELFF. For the CDR3, the DNA is TGTGTCAGCAGCGGGTCGCGGGGGAGTACCGTAACCGGGGAGCTGTTTTTT.